The source of this TCR beta chain is a study of OX40 agonist ivuxolimab in advanced cancers. Study summary: Patients receiving dose escalation had hepatocellular carcinoma, melanoma, renal cell or head and neck cancer. The study, taken as a whole, reports: Averaged across samples, CD8+ T cells carried more expanded clones than CD4+ did. The investigators did not determine what antigen specificity the expanded peripheral T cells had. Partly responding patients at 0.1-3.0 mg/kg showed some of the smallest clonal expansion.

The assay was immunoSEQ multiplex PCR, and TCRdb's table has in-frame clones only and misses some. The sample holds fewer than 20,000 clones; roughly 74% are singletons and the top ten take roughly 14%. A word on this clone: Its specificity is unknown.

Sequencing used CD4+ or CD8+ T cells sorted from blood, obtained in a trial of the OX40 agonist ivuxolimab. This sequence originates from an adult with an advanced solid tumor such as melanoma, head and neck, liver or kidney cancer.

CDR3: CASSLIGANTEAFF. The CDR3 DNA follows: TGTGCCAGCAGTTTAATAGGGGCGAACACTGAAGCTTTCTTT. This sequence joins TRBV28 and TRBJ1-1; D is possibly TRBD1 (5 bases). Germline V gives CDR1 MDHEN, CDR2 SYDVKM. The length of the CDR3 is 14 residues. Trimming removed 2 bases at V and 1 base at J, with 8 bases between.